This T cell receptor beta chain was sequenced in a study of blood T cell repertoires in COVID-19. Study overall: T cells, B-cell-depleted T cells, or PBMCs supplied cDNA or gDNA.

Per the original data handling: It was from reference gene primer amplification that nucleated cell counts were estimated. Repertoires were generated with immunoSEQ multiplex PCR, while TCRdb's copy carries only in-frame clones and drops some. For V, J and clone size, that table is used; D and trimming come from the DNA. There are approximately 89,000 clones in the sample; 85% to 95% occur only once, and 6.3% lies in the top ten. The clonotype comes from a woman aged 60-75 years with active COVID-19. Material for sequencing was peripheral blood.

The CDR3 region has the DNA TGCGCCAGCAGCTTTGAAGGGGATTATGGCTACACCTTC. Protein sequence: CASSFEGDYGYTF. The chain has TRBV5-1 and TRBJ1-2, with a possible D match to TRBD1 (5 bases). Between the trimmed V and J ends, which lost 2 bases and 5 bases, there was a span of 10 bases. The length of the CDR3 is 13 residues. Germline-derived CDR1 and CDR2 are SGHRS and YFSETQ.